The rows below give T cell receptor beta chains drawn from one sample of a study of T cell repertoires in cytomegalovirus infection. In TCRdb, the reads were re-called with MiXCR into one record per CDR3 protein. The table has approximately 50,000 distinct CDR3 sequences, roughly 21% seen once; the top ten hold around 77%. These receptors have no known antigen. The source material was CD8+ T cells from cultured PBMCs, sampled from culture after CMV antigen stimulation. The receptors were gathered from a human donor in good health (CMV status not recorded). Some clones in this sample may be carry-over from other donors' samples. CDR3s include the opening cysteine and the closing phenylalanine or tryptophan. The D gene is left open where the match is weak. Rows may omit the clone size; those that give it use once, few, many or a size class.

v_call	clone_size	j_call	d_call	cdr3_nt	cdr3_aa
TRBV7-9	.	TRBJ1-5	.	TGTGCCAGCAGCGGCGGGGGGGGTGATGGCAATCAGCCCCAGCATTTT	CASSGGGGDGNQPQHF
TRBV7-9	few	TRBJ2-1	TRBD2	TGTGCCAGCAGCGGATCAGGGGCTAGCGGGGGCTCCTACAATGAGCAGTTCTTC	CASSGSGASGGSYNEQFF
TRBV7-9	few	TRBJ1-4	TRBD1	TGTGCCAGCAGCTCACGGACAGGGAACGAAAAACTGTTTTTT	CASSSRTGNEKLFF
TRBV7-6	.	TRBJ2-1	TRBD1	TGTGCCAGCAGCTTGTACCACCCGGGACAGGGGTACTACAATGAGCAGTTCTTC	CASSLYHPGQGYYNEQFF
TRBV5-5	.	TRBJ2-2	.	TGTGCCAGCAGCGACAACCGGGACTTCAGGGCCACCGGGGAGCTGTTTTTT	CASSDNRDFRATGELFF
TRBV11-2	.	TRBJ1-4	.	TGTGCCAGCAGCTTAGTCTACGGCGAAGAAAAACTGTTTTTT	CASSLVYGEEKLFF
TRBV12-5	few	TRBJ1-1	.	TGTGCTAGTGGTTGGGGGACTGTGAACACTGAAGCTTTCTTT	CASGWGTVNTEAFF
TRBV20-1	few	TRBJ2-7	.	TGCAGTGCTAGAGCTCGGACTGTCTCCTACGAGCAGTACTTC	CSARARTVSYEQYF
TRBV4-1	.	TRBJ2-7	TRBD1	TGCGCCAGCAGCCCCATGAAGGACAGGTCCTACGAGCAGTACTTC	CASSPMKDRSYEQYF
TRBV12-3/TRBV12-4	.	TRBJ2-3	.	TGTGCCAGCAGTTCAGGATTTAGCACAGATACGCAGTATTTT	CASSSGFSTDTQYF
TRBV9	few	TRBJ2-3	TRBD1	TGTGCCAGCAGCGTAGCCACAGGGGGTAGCACAGATACGCAGTATTTT	CASSVATGGSTDTQYF
TRBV7-9	.	TRBJ2-5	.	TGTGCCAGCAGCTTCGGATCGGGACCCACAGAGACCCAGTACTTC	CASSFGSGPTETQYF
TRBV7-9	.	TRBJ2-2	.	TGTGCCAGCAGCTTACCGGGCCAATCGAACACCGGGGAGCTGTTTTTT	CASSLPGQSNTGELFF
TRBV6-1	.	TRBJ1-2	.	TGTGCCAGCAGTCAAGGGGTTATCCGTTCATCGGGATATGGCTACACCTTC	CASSQGVIRSSGYGYTF
TRBV4-1	few	TRBJ2-7	TRBD1	TGCGCCAGCAGCTCGGAGGGGACAGGGGTTGAAGAGCAGTACTTC	CASSSEGTGVEEQYF
TRBV7-2	.	TRBJ2-5	TRBD1	TGTGCCCTCCGGCTCCGTAGGGGACAGGAAGAGACCCAGTACTTC	CALRLRRGQEETQYF
TRBV28	.	TRBJ2-2	.	TGTGCCAGCAGCATTCGGGGGCGGCGAACCGGGGAGCTGTTTTTT	CASSIRGRRTGELFF
TRBV7-2	.	TRBJ2-7	.	TGTGCCAGCAGCTTAGGCCGGGGAAGACCCACCTACGAGCAGTACTTC	CASSLGRGRPTYEQYF
TRBV6-2/TRBV6-3	.	TRBJ1-2	.	TGTGCCAGCTGGGGTACACAATCTAACTATGGCTACACCTTC	CASWGTQSNYGYTF
TRBV4-1	few	TRBJ1-4	TRBD1	TGCGCCAGCAGCCAAGAGGGGACAGGGATTAATGAAAAACTGTTTTTT	CASSQEGTGINEKLFF
TRBV2	.	TRBJ2-4	.	TGTGCCAGCAGTGCCCCCAACATTCAGTACTTC	CASSAPNIQYF
TRBV6-6	.	TRBJ1-3	.	TGTGCCAGCAGTACCGACAGACCCTCTGGAAACACCATATATTTT	CASSTDRPSGNTIYF
TRBV5-1	.	TRBJ1-1	.	TGCGCCAGCAGCTTGAAGAGTCTCGACACTGAAGCTTTCTTT	CASSLKSLDTEAFF
TRBV7-9	few	TRBJ1-5	TRBD1	TGTGCCAGCAGCACCGACAGGGTCCGCAATCAGCCCCAGCATTTT	CASSTDRVRNQPQHF
TRBV7-9	.	TRBJ2-7	TRBD1	TGTGCCAGCAGCTTGACAGGGGGCAGGTACGAGCAGTACTTC	CASSLTGGRYEQYF
TRBV27	once	TRBJ2-3	.	TGTGCCAGCAGTTTTGGTGTTTTAGGGGATACGCAGTATTTT	CASSFGVLGDTQYF
TRBV7-8	few	TRBJ2-2	TRBD1	TGTGCCAGCAGCATCCGGGACAGGGCTTTTACCGGGGAGCTGTTTTTT	CASSIRDRAFTGELFF
TRBV7-8	.	TRBJ1-2	TRBD1	TGTGCCAGCAGCCGAAACGACAGGGGATCGCGAGGCTACACCTTC	CASSRNDRGSRGYTF
TRBV7-8	.	TRBJ2-5	TRBD1	TGTGCCAGCAGCTCCGGACAGGGGCTTCAAGAGACCCAGTACTTC	CASSSGQGLQETQYF
TRBV30	few	TRBJ2-7	.	TGTGCCTGGGGAGAAGGATACGAGCAGTACTTC	CAWGEGYEQYF